The 22 T cell receptor beta chains listed next were all sequenced from one sample in a study of T cells expressing NK-cell markers. Reanalyzing the 5' RACE reads, TCRdb keeps one entry per CDR3 protein, without DNA. The listing contains about 450,000 distinct CDR3 sequences. Sequencing used blood T cells: a sorted CD56 or NKG2C T cell subset, CD4+ or CD8+ T cells, or bulk PBMC T cells (not recorded which). These receptors were obtained from a woman between 18 and 75 years old in good health.

The chain employs TRBV28 and TRBJ1-1. CDR3 length: 13 residues. Looked up from germline, CDR1 is MDHEN and CDR2 is SYDVKM. The CDR3 here is CASSFIGRPEAFF.

This chain links TRBV14 with TRBJ1-4; absent DNA, TCRdb's TRBD1 call cannot be checked. There are 15 residues in the CDR3. Germline CDR1 and CDR2: SGHDN and FVKESK. The CDR3: CASSQVASRNEKLFF.

The chain uses TRBV5-1 and TRBJ2-5; TCRdb reports TRBD1, a call that lacks DNA to check it against. This CDR3 contains 16 residues. In germline, CDR1 is SGHRS, CDR2 YFSETQ. The CDR3: CASSAIIRTLQETQYF. Looking up the rest from reference TRBV5-1 and TRBJ2-5 gives the full variable domain: KAGVTQTPRYLIKTRGQQVTLSCSPISGHRSVSWYQQTPGQGLQFLFEYFSETQRNKGNFPGRFSGRQFSNSRSEMNVSTLELGDSALYLCASSAIIRTLQETQYFGPGTRLLVL.

The genes are TRBV12-2 and TRBJ2-5; with no DNA, the TCRdb D assignment of TRBD2 cannot be verified. TRBV12-2 is reported as a pseudogene. This CDR3 region has 17 residues. The CDR3: CASRLERGPSGEETQYF.

This chain uses TRBV10-3 with TRBJ1-5. This CDR3 region has 16 residues. From germline, CDR1 is ENHRY and CDR2 SYGVKD. CDR3 amino acids: CAISDEVSGGDQPQHF.

This sequence joins TRBV12-3 or TRBV12-4 and TRBJ2-2; the D gene TCRdb calls, TRBD2, cannot be checked with no DNA. The CDR3 is 17 residues long. The CDR3 spells CASSLPPLAAFAGELFF.

The chain combines TRBV19 with TRBJ1-1; absent DNA, TCRdb's TRBD1 call cannot be checked. CDR1 and CDR2 from the germline V gene are LNHDA and SQIVND (reference sequence). CDR3 length: 12 residues. The CDR3 spells CAGRGSGTEAFF. Full variable domain (rest looked up from reference TRBV19 and TRBJ1-1): DGGITQSPKYLFRKEGQNVTLSCEQNLNHDAMYWYRQDPGQGLRLIYYSQIVNDFQKGDIAEGYSVSREKKESFPLTVTSAQKNPTAFYLCAGRGSGTEAFFGQGTRLTVV.

The chain combines TRBV12-3 or TRBV12-4 with TRBJ1-1; the TRBD1 assignment by TCRdb is unverifiable without DNA. This CDR3 comprises 15 residues. CDR3 protein: CASSPISGLSTEAFF.

The chain recombines TRBV5-1 with TRBJ1-5; TCRdb designates TRBD1, a call that cannot be tested without DNA. Germline values: CDR1 SGHRS, CDR2 YFSETQ. The CDR3 runs 15 residues. The CDR3 spells CASSPDTGGVQPQHF.

The V and J genes are TRBV20-1 and TRBJ2-3; without DNA, the TCRdb call of TRBD2 cannot be checked. There are 15 residues in the CDR3. Germline V gives CDR1 DFQATT, CDR2 SNEGSKA (reference sequence). The CDR3 reads CSASSSGTSTDTQYF.

The chain joins TRBV4-3 to TRBJ2-1; checking the TCRdb D call of TRBD2 is not possible without DNA. CDR1 and CDR2 (germline): LGHNA, YSLEER. The CDR3 is 13 residues long. The CDR3 spells CASSHSEDNEQFF.

The genes are TRBV12-3 or TRBV12-4 and TRBJ1-1; TCRdb lists TRBD1, though no DNA is available to test this call. The CDR3 is made up of 12 amino acids. The CDR3 spells CASLTGSGEAFF.

The V gene is TRBV12-3 or TRBV12-4, the J gene TRBJ1-2; TCRdb designates TRBD1, a call that cannot be tested without DNA. The CDR3 totals 13 residues. The CDR3 loop is CASSFGDRVGYTF.

The chain carries TRBV20-1 and TRBJ1-4; checking the TCRdb D call of TRBD1 is not possible without DNA. Germline values: CDR1 DFQATT, CDR2 SNEGSKA (reference sequence). There are 14 residues in the CDR3. CDR3 in amino acids: CSATRPGLNEKLFF.

The CDR3: CSASEGPFNYGYTF. The gene calls are TRBV20-1 and TRBJ1-2; the TCRdb call, TRBD1, lacks DNA for checking. Looked up from germline, CDR1 is DFQATT and CDR2 is SNEGSKA (reference sequence). The CDR3 is 14 residues long.

The rearrangement links TRBV4-3 to TRBJ1-1; lacking DNA, the TRBD1 call made by TCRdb goes unchecked. Germline V lookup: CDR1 LGHNA, CDR2 YSLEER. This CDR3 is built from 16 residues. CDR3 residues: CASSYGTGRGNTEAFF.

The CDR3 spells CASRPRLAGAPGAGELFF. The V gene is TRBV2, the J gene TRBJ2-2; the TCRdb D gene call, TRBD2, has no DNA to confirm it. This CDR3 is 18 amino acids long. Germline V gene sequence: CDR1 SNHLY, CDR2 FYNNEI.

V usage is TRBV24-1 and J usage is TRBJ2-2; TCRdb's assignment of TRBD1 cannot be checked, as there is no DNA. Germline assignment: CDR1 KGHDR and CDR2 SFDVKD. This CDR3 contains 15 residues. The CDR3 region is CATQPGHLNTGELFF.

CDR3: CASSPDIGDEKLFF. The chain recombines TRBV4-3 with TRBJ1-4. Per the germline V gene, CDR1 is LGHNA and CDR2 is YSLEER. The CDR3 covers 14 residues.

The chain joins TRBV5-6 to TRBJ1-2; TCRdb indicates TRBD1, and absent DNA this call remains unverified. The CDR3 extends over 13 amino acids. Germline-derived CDR1 and CDR2 are SGHDT and YYEEEE. The CDR3 region is CASSLGQGSGYTF.

The chain has TRBV12-3 or TRBV12-4 and TRBJ2-3; lacking DNA, the TRBD1 call made by TCRdb goes unchecked. The CDR3 length is 16 residues. CDR3 in amino acids: CASKTGRGPSTDTQYF.

The chain combines TRBV5-1 with TRBJ1-1; TCRdb proposes TRBD1, but this gene call is untestable without DNA. The germline CDR1 and CDR2 sequences are SGHRS and YFSETQ. The CDR3 is 13 residues long. The CDR3 here is CASSLEGAGEAFF.